This T cell receptor (beta chain) is from a study of molecular identifiers for immune sequencing clone quantification (dated by TCRdb to the late 2010s). Context from the whole study: For a replicate experiment, the RNA from either around 20,000 or 99,000 naive CD8 T cells was divided into five aliquots, and four of those aliquots went on to sequencing. The study was a methods study using CD8 T cells to benchmark molecular-identifier clustering-based TCR repertoire sequencing (MIDCIRS) and TCR RNA copy counting. Broader findings and caveats from the paper: Modeling gave about 3.2 recovered TCR RNA copies per cell versus 8 to 10 by digital PCR, implying approximately 30% capture efficiency. The naive libraries included spiked-in Jurkat TCR RNA (fewer than eleven copies' worth), and this Jurkat TCR RNA is not part of the donor repertoire. Even against a background of 850,000 to 1,000,000 naive CD8 T cells, spiked-in Jurkat TCR RNA amounting to a single cell's worth was reported to be detectable. Without barcode sub-clustering, chimeric consensus sequences inflated TCR diversity; chimeras reached as high as 47%. Clones above 20 RNA copies held over 98% of molecules in CMV-specific effector cells but under 1% in naive cells. Identical TCR molecules sharing a barcode could cause highly expanded clone sizes to be underestimated.

V lost 1 base and J lost 2 bases; the stretch between them is 8 bases long. The CDR3 spans 14 residues, from the cysteine through the phenylalanine. The sequence is cut down to CDR3 DNA, 42 bases in frame from base 1. CDR1 SNHLY and CDR2 FYNNEI are derived from the germline V gene. Libraries of naive CD8 T cells were built from about 21,000 to 970,000 sorted cells, with 10%, 30% or 50% of the purified RNA used. Naive CD8 T cells, defined as CD8+CD4-CCR7+CD45RA+, were FACS-sorted into RLT Plus buffer on a BD FACSAria II. Around 10 TCR copies' worth of Jurkat RNA were spiked into roughly 18,000-1,000,000 naive CD8 T cell samples to test detection sensitivity. Enrichment of CD8 T cells was done with RosetteSep CD8+ T Cell Enrichment Cocktail plus Ficoll-Paque, and ACK red cell lysis came afterward. The table lists this clonotype with many counts. Its antigen is currently not known. The record has no base qualities; no much larger clone is one base away.

The library was produced with PCR. Sequencing took place on an Illumina HiSeq 4000. Bulk TCR libraries were made following a previously described method, with the TCR primers given in Table S5. Total RNA was purified with the Qiagen AllPrep DNA/RNA kit. Before any analysis, reads coming from multiple sequencing runs of the same library were combined into one pool. In the paper's pipeline: Reads were retained only if an exact TCR constant sequence was present, and the retained reads were trimmed to 150 nt and grouped according to their 12-nt molecular barcodes. Reads within each barcode group were sub-clustered using a 15% Levenshtein threshold, and quality-weighted consensus sequences were constructed for each RNA molecule. Non-functional sequences were filtered out, along with any lower-count sequence sitting one edit away from another sequence. Barcode sub-clusters with fewer than 20% of the maximum read count were removed, based on fitting two negative binomial distributions. TCRdb redid the processing of the public reads, applying fastp at Q25 and MiXCR, and retained in-frame beta chains. All rows with the same CDR3 protein become a single entry with the most common DNA and genes. The V and J calls follow TCRdb's processing rather than the paper's. In all, the sample holds about 510,000 distinct CDR3 sequences, and 20% to 25% of those were seen once. The ten largest make up under 0.85% of the sample.

This sequence was found in a human donor in good health. Some libraries in this study had Jurkat cell RNA spiked in. The chain joins TRBV2 to TRBJ2-5; the D region possibly corresponds to TRBD2 (5 bases align). Sequencing input: naive CD8+ T cells from blood, with Jurkat cell RNA spiked in. In light of the paper, this sample's cell subset or site label describes: FACS-sorted CD8+CD4-CCR7+CD45RA+ naive T cells. The DNA sequence is given as TGTGCCAGCAGTGAAGGGACTTTTCAAGAGACCCAGTACTTC. This sequence encodes CASSEGTFQETQYF.